This is a list of T cell receptor beta chains from one sample in a study of blood T cell repertoires in COVID-19. Sequenced by immunoSEQ multiplex PCR; TCRdb stores in-frame clones only, minus some. Counted here are around 160,000 clones, approximately 87% occurring once; the ten biggest clones make up under 7.5%. The specimen was peripheral blood. Receptor source: a man older than 75 with acute or convalescent COVID-19. Each CDR3 is given with its conserved first and last residue. The order of the fields is clone size, J gene, D gene, V gene, CDR3 protein, CDR3 DNA. A D gene is named only where the DNA matches it firmly. Expanded clones get a size class; other rows say once, few or many, or leave the size out.

abundance: once
j_gene: TRBJ2-5
d_gene: TRBD2
v_gene: TRBV7-6
CDR3aa: CASSSKAGDGRETQYF
CDR3nt: TGTGCCAGCAGCTCCAAAGCGGGGGACGGCCGGGAGACCCAGTACTTC

abundance: -
j_gene: TRBJ2-7
d_gene: TRBD2
v_gene: TRBV5-1
CDR3aa: CASSFASGAASYEQYF
CDR3nt: TGCGCCAGCAGCTTTGCTAGCGGAGCGGCCAGTTACGAGCAGTACTTC

abundance: -
j_gene: TRBJ1-2
d_gene: TRBD1
v_gene: TRBV19
CDR3aa: CASRTGQGTYGYTF
CDR3nt: TGTGCCAGTAGGACAGGACAGGGGACCTATGGCTACACCTTC

abundance: -
j_gene: TRBJ1-1
d_gene: -
v_gene: TRBV5-1
CDR3aa: CASSLVGLQAFF
CDR3nt: TGCGCCAGCAGCTTGGTTGGACTACAAGCTTTCTTT

abundance: -
j_gene: TRBJ1-1
d_gene: -
v_gene: TRBV19
CDR3aa: CASSIGVGSRADEAFF
CDR3nt: TGTGCCAGTAGTATAGGGGTCGGTAGCAGGGCTGATGAAGCTTTCTTT

abundance: -
j_gene: TRBJ1-6
d_gene: -
v_gene: TRBV7-9
CDR3aa: CASSPSVNSPLHF
CDR3nt: TGTGCCAGCAGCCCCAGTGTGAATTCACCCCTCCACTTT

abundance: -
j_gene: TRBJ1-1
d_gene: TRBD1
v_gene: TRBV29-1
CDR3aa: CSARKQQGDTEAFF
CDR3nt: TGCAGCGCGCGAAAGCAGCAGGGGGACACTGAAGCTTTCTTT

abundance: -
j_gene: TRBJ2-5
d_gene: TRBD1
v_gene: TRBV6-5
CDR3aa: CASRRQGMETQYF
CDR3nt: TGTGCCAGCAGGAGACAGGGGATGGAGACCCAGTACTTC

abundance: once
j_gene: TRBJ1-1
d_gene: TRBD1
v_gene: TRBV10-3
CDR3aa: CAIRGQQGNTEAFF
CDR3nt: TGTGCCATCAGGGGACAGCAAGGGAACACTGAAGCTTTCTTT

abundance: once
j_gene: TRBJ1-5
d_gene: TRBD1
v_gene: TRBV5-8
CDR3aa: CASSPYGTGGQPQHF
CDR3nt: TGTGCCAGCAGCCCCTACGGGACAGGGGGACAGCCCCAGCATTTT

abundance: -
j_gene: TRBJ1-1
d_gene: -
v_gene: TRBV6-5
CDR3aa: CASSYGGRPTQAFF
CDR3nt: TGTGCCAGCAGTTACGGAGGCAGACCCACACAAGCTTTCTTT

abundance: -
j_gene: TRBJ1-1
d_gene: TRBD1
v_gene: TRBV6-1
CDR3aa: CASSDAGTGRTEAFF
CDR3nt: TGTGCCAGCAGTGACGCCGGGACAGGGCGCACTGAAGCTTTCTTT

abundance: -
j_gene: TRBJ2-3
d_gene: TRBD2
v_gene: TRBV10-1
CDR3aa: CASSGSSGRISSTDTQYF
CDR3nt: TGCGCCAGCAGTGGGTCTAGCGGCCGAATATCTAGCACAGATACGCAGTATTTT

abundance: -
j_gene: TRBJ2-7
d_gene: -
v_gene: TRBV19
CDR3aa: CASSIDLSAGRSYEQYF
CDR3nt: TGTGCCAGTAGTATAGATCTATCGGCGGGCCGATCCTACGAGCAGTACTTC

abundance: -
j_gene: TRBJ2-1
d_gene: -
v_gene: TRBV6-2/TRBV6-3
CDR3aa: CASSYSEGRNEQFF
CDR3nt: TGTGCCAGCAGTTACTCGGAGGGACGGAATGAGCAGTTCTTC

abundance: few
j_gene: TRBJ2-3
d_gene: -
v_gene: TRBV7-9
CDR3aa: CASSLYSSWGTDTQYF
CDR3nt: TGTGCCAGCAGCCTGTACAGTTCTTGGGGCACAGATACGCAGTATTTT

abundance: -
j_gene: TRBJ1-1
d_gene: -
v_gene: TRBV28
CDR3aa: CASSFGGIEAFF
CDR3nt: TGTGCCAGCAGTTTTGGAGGTATTGAAGCTTTCTTT

abundance: -
j_gene: TRBJ1-1
d_gene: TRBD1
v_gene: TRBV19
CDR3aa: CASSSGTGIAEAFF
CDR3nt: TGTGCCAGTAGCTCCGGGACAGGGATCGCTGAAGCTTTCTTT

abundance: -
j_gene: TRBJ1-5
d_gene: -
v_gene: TRBV10-3
CDR3aa: CAISESGVGNQPQHF
CDR3nt: TGTGCCATCAGTGAGTCCGGGGTCGGCAATCAGCCCCAGCATTTT

abundance: -
j_gene: TRBJ1-6
d_gene: TRBD1
v_gene: TRBV18
CDR3aa: CASSPGQGDSPLHF
CDR3nt: TGTGCCAGCTCACCGGGACAGGGTGATTCACCCCTCCACTTT

abundance: -
j_gene: TRBJ1-2
d_gene: -
v_gene: TRBV2
CDR3aa: CASSARPPERDYTF
CDR3nt: TGTGCCAGCAGTGCTAGACCCCCCGAGAGAGACTACACCTTC

abundance: -
j_gene: TRBJ1-1
d_gene: -
v_gene: TRBV6-6
CDR3aa: CASSPVRSGVTGNTEAFF
CDR3nt: TGTGCCAGCAGTCCAGTGCGATCAGGGGTGACGGGGAACACTGAAGCTTTCTTT

abundance: -
j_gene: TRBJ1-3
d_gene: -
v_gene: TRBV7-2
CDR3aa: CASSLMAGSGNTIYF
CDR3nt: TGTGCCAGCAGCTTAATGGCAGGGTCTGGAAACACCATATATTTT

abundance: -
j_gene: TRBJ2-5
d_gene: -
v_gene: TRBV7-8
CDR3aa: CASSLADAGETQYF
CDR3nt: TGTGCCAGCAGCTTAGCGGATGCAGGGGAGACCCAGTACTTC

abundance: -
j_gene: TRBJ1-4
d_gene: TRBD1
v_gene: TRBV27
CDR3aa: CASSDRGGTNEKLFF
CDR3nt: TGTGCCAGCAGTGACAGGGGAGGCACTAATGAAAAACTGTTTTTT

abundance: -
j_gene: TRBJ2-3
d_gene: -
v_gene: TRBV20-1
CDR3aa: CSPEDTQYF
CDR3nt: TGCAGCCCCGAGGATACGCAGTATTTT

abundance: -
j_gene: TRBJ1-2
d_gene: -
v_gene: TRBV5-4
CDR3aa: CASSQPQGGNYGYTF
CDR3nt: TGTGCCAGCAGCCAACCGCAGGGAGGAAACTATGGCTACACCTTC

abundance: -
j_gene: TRBJ1-3
d_gene: -
v_gene: TRBV3-1/TRBV3-2
CDR3aa: CASSPTGPLAGNTIYF
CDR3nt: TGTGCCAGCAGCCCGACAGGTCCGTTAGCTGGAAACACCATATATTTT

abundance: -
j_gene: TRBJ2-5
d_gene: -
v_gene: TRBV7-2
CDR3aa: CASSSPGQETQYF
CDR3nt: TGTGCCAGCAGCTCCCCGGGCCAAGAGACCCAGTACTTC

abundance: -
j_gene: TRBJ1-2
d_gene: TRBD1
v_gene: TRBV20-1
CDR3aa: CSAQKGAGYTF
CDR3nt: TGCAGTGCTCAGAAGGGGGCCGGCTACACCTTC

abundance: -
j_gene: TRBJ2-1
d_gene: TRBD2
v_gene: TRBV28
CDR3aa: CASSSRGTSSYNEQFF
CDR3nt: TGTGCCAGCAGTTCGCGGGGGACTAGCTCCTACAATGAGCAGTTCTTC

abundance: -
j_gene: TRBJ1-1
d_gene: TRBD1
v_gene: TRBV6-5
CDR3aa: CASSTDRRMNTEAFF
CDR3nt: TGTGCCAGCAGTACGGACAGGCGGATGAACACTGAAGCTTTCTTT

abundance: -
j_gene: TRBJ2-7
d_gene: -
v_gene: TRBV27
CDR3aa: CATMGGQYEQYF
CDR3nt: TGTGCCACTATGGGGGGGCAATACGAGCAGTACTTC

abundance: -
j_gene: TRBJ2-2
d_gene: TRBD2
v_gene: TRBV10-3
CDR3aa: CAISEFRGAGELFF
CDR3nt: TGTGCCATCAGTGAGTTCCGGGGGGCCGGGGAGCTGTTTTTT

abundance: -
j_gene: TRBJ2-1
d_gene: TRBD1
v_gene: TRBV27
CDR3aa: CASSQFTVPGQDEQFF
CDR3nt: TGTGCCAGCAGCCAATTTACAGTCCCCGGACAGGATGAGCAGTTCTTC

abundance: -
j_gene: TRBJ2-2
d_gene: -
v_gene: TRBV5-1
CDR3aa: CASSLGTATGELFF
CDR3nt: TGCGCCAGCAGCTTGGGGACTGCGACCGGGGAGCTGTTTTTT

abundance: -
j_gene: TRBJ2-7
d_gene: TRBD1
v_gene: TRBV7-4
CDR3aa: CASRNQDRSSYEQYF
CDR3nt: TGTGCCAGCAGGAATCAGGACAGGAGCTCCTACGAGCAGTACTTC

abundance: -
j_gene: TRBJ2-7
d_gene: TRBD1
v_gene: TRBV5-1
CDR3aa: CASSIQGAIVNEQYF
CDR3nt: TGCGCCAGCAGCATACAGGGGGCGATCGTCAACGAGCAGTACTTC

abundance: -
j_gene: TRBJ2-1
d_gene: TRBD2
v_gene: TRBV4-1
CDR3aa: CASSQGSGVGYNEQFF
CDR3nt: TGCGCCAGCAGCCAAGGTAGCGGGGTGGGGTATAATGAGCAGTTCTTC

abundance: -
j_gene: TRBJ2-3
d_gene: -
v_gene: TRBV5-1
CDR3aa: CASSLSPGNLDTQYF
CDR3nt: TGCGCCAGCAGCTTGTCCCCGGGGAACCTAGATACGCAGTATTTT

abundance: -
j_gene: TRBJ2-6
d_gene: -
v_gene: TRBV7-8
CDR3aa: CASSLDRSISGANVLTF
CDR3nt: TGTGCCAGCAGCTTAGACAGGTCTATCTCTGGGGCCAACGTCCTGACTTTC

abundance: few
j_gene: TRBJ2-7
d_gene: -
v_gene: TRBV20-1
CDR3aa: CSAERVDEQYF
CDR3nt: TGCAGTGCCGAGCGGGTAGACGAGCAGTACTTC